This TCR beta chain was sequenced during a study of regulatory and conventional T cells in RAG deficiency. The study, taken as a whole, reports: Patient subsets had shorter CDR3s; Omenn Treg-Tconv overlap exceeded 85%. In Omenn syndrome, sorted "Tregs" may be peripherally activated cells.

This CDR3 contains 17 residues. CDR1 MDHEN and CDR2 SYDVKM come from the germline V gene. Trimming at V came to 6 bases and at J to 3 bases, leaving 14 bases not matched to a gene. Data came from immunoSEQ multiplex PCR; TCRdb stores just in-frame clones and leaves some out. The data show approximately 12,000 clones, about 92% seen once. Genomic DNA came from blood conventional CD4+ T cells gated CD25-low CD127-high. About this clone itself: Its antigen is unidentified.

The data were also submitted as part of a second study, on regulatory T cells. That work contributes: The primer mix had 52 TRBV and 13 TRBJ primers. Patient repertoires had restricted TRB V-J pairs and skewed V and J usage, most in Tregs.

The sample was CD4+ effector T cells sorted from blood. This TCR derives from a human donor in good health. The chain combines TRBV28 with TRBJ1-3, with TRBD1 matching 7 bases. CDR3 sequence (DNA): TGTGCCAGCAGGGCTCCGACAGGGTCTGACTTTGGAAACACCATATATTTT. Translation gives CASRAPTGSDFGNTIYF.